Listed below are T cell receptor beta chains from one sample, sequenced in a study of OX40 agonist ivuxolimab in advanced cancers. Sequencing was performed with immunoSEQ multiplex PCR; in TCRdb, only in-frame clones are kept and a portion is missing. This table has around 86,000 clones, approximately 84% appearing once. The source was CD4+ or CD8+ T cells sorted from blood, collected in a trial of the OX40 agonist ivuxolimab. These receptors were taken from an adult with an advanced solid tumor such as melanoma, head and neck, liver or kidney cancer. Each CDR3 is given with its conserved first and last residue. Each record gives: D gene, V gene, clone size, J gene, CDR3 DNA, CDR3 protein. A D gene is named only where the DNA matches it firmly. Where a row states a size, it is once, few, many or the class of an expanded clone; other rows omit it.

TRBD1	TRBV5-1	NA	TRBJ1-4	TGCGCCAGCAACTTGGAGACAGGGGCTAATGAAAAACTGTTTTTT	CASNLETGANEKLFF
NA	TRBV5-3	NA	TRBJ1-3	TGTGCCAGAAGCTTGGGACAGCCTGTCTCTGGAAACACCATATATTTT	CARSLGQPVSGNTIYF
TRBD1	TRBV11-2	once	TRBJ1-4	TGTGCCAGCAGCCCATGGACAGGGAAGCATGAAAAACTGTTTTTT	CASSPWTGKHEKLFF
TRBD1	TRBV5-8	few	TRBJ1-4	TGTGCCAGCAGCCCAGGGACAGGGATGTATGAAAAACTGTTTTTT	CASSPGTGMYEKLFF
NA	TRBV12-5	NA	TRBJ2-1	TGTGCTAGTGGGCAGCGAGGGGGGAATGAGCAGTTCTTC	CASGQRGGNEQFF
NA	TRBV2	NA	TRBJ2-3	TGTGCCAGCAGAGGAAATGCGGACACAGATACGCAGTATTTT	CASRGNADTDTQYF
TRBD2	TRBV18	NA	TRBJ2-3	TGTGCCAGCTCACCACAGGTAGCGGGGGCCCCCACAGATACGCAGTATTTT	CASSPQVAGAPTDTQYF
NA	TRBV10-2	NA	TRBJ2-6	TGCGCCAGCAGTGAGCAGGGAACGGGGGCCAACGTCCTGACTTTC	CASSEQGTGANVLTF
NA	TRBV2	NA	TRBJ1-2	TGTGCCAGCAGTGATACAGGATTTAGCTATGGCTACACCTTC	CASSDTGFSYGYTF
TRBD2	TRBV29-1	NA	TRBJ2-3	TGCAGCGTTCAGACGGGGGGGCCCACAGATACGCAGTATTTT	CSVQTGGPTDTQYF
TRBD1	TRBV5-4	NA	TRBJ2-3	TGTGCCAGCAGCCCTCCGGGACAGGGGACAGATACGCAGTATTTT	CASSPPGQGTDTQYF
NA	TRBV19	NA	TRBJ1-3	TGTGCCAGTAGTATAGCGGTGGAGAGCTCTGGAAACACCATATATTTT	CASSIAVESSGNTIYF
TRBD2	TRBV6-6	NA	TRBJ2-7	TGTGCCAGCCGGGGGGAGGGAGGTCACTACGAGCAGTACTTC	CASRGEGGHYEQYF
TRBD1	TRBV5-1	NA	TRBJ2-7	TGCGCCAGCAGCGAAACGACAGGGCTTCTTGTATCCTACGAGCAGTACTTC	CASSETTGLLVSYEQYF
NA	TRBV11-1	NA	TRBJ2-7	TGTGCCAGCAGCTTACTCGGAGTTCAGTACGAGCAGTACTTC	CASSLLGVQYEQYF
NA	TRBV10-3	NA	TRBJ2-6	TGTGCCATCCCCGGACAGCTTAACTCTGGGGCCAACGTCCTGACTTTC	CAIPGQLNSGANVLTF
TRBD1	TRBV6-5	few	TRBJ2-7	TGTGCCAGCAGCCAGGGACAGGGGGAATACTACGAGCAGTACTTC	CASSQGQGEYYEQYF
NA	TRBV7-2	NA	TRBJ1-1	TGTGCCAGCAGCTCCCACATGAACACTGAAGCTTTCTTT	CASSSHMNTEAFF
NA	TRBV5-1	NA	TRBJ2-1	TGCGCCAGTTACGGTCACAATGAGCAGTTCTTC	CASYGHNEQFF
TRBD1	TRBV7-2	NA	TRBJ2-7	TGTGCCAGCCTCTCCGGGACAGGTGGGGAGCAGTACTTC	CASLSGTGGEQYF
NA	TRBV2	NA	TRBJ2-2	TGTGCCAGCAGTGATCCCGGGAAGAACACCGGGGAGCTGTTTTTT	CASSDPGKNTGELFF
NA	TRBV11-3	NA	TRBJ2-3	TGTGCCAGCAGCTCCGACAGAGATACGCAGTATTTT	CASSSDRDTQYF
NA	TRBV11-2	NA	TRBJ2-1	TGTGCCAGCAGCTTATCTGGGGGCCGCTACAATGAGCAGTTCTTC	CASSLSGGRYNEQFF
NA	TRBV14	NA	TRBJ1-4	TGTGCCAGCAGCCACACTACAGGGCAGTCTAATGAAAAACTGTTTTTT	CASSHTTGQSNEKLFF